This entry describes one TCR beta chain. The antigen remains unidentified. Described time point: after neoadjuvant nivolumab, at surgical resection. These oral cavity squamous cell carcinomas were HPV-negative and locally advanced. No culture or expansion preceded analysis of these blood cells. The data are from a study of neoadjuvant anti-PD-1 for oral cavity cancer. Overall study findings and caveats: Pretreatment Treg/Th17 ratio correlated inversely with post-treatment tumor clonality. Non-responders to neoadjuvant nivolumab had significantly more clonal PBMC T cells than responders.

The V gene end was trimmed by 8 bases and the J gene end by 5 bases; junction bases not matched to a gene: 8. CDR3 length equals 14 residues. CDR1 and CDR2 (germline): LNHDA, SQIVND (reference sequence). Measured with immunoSEQ multiplex PCR; TCRdb has only the in-frame clones, and not every one. The sample lists just under 70,000 clones, more than 75% occurring once. Specimen: PBMCs, collected after nivolumab (anti-PD-1) treatment. The gene calls are TRBV19 and TRBJ2-2; 7 bases align to TRBD2. This clonotype was sampled from a person aged 40 to 85 with oral cavity squamous cell carcinoma. The CDR3, as DNA: TGTGCCAGTTCCTCGGCGGGAGAAACCGGGGAGCTGTTTTTT. This translates into CASSSAGETGELFF.